This T cell receptor (beta chain) stems from a study of CD8+CD57+ T cells in acquired aplastic anemia. The wider study: Sorting CD4+ and CD8+ cells gave DNA averaging approximately 3 ug. As sequenced from healthy donors, CD4+ cells averaged roughly 10 million reads. Study results and caveats: Both patients and controls carried the same twenty-nine CD8+ CDR3 sequences. For CD8+ Simpson's diversity, patients and controls showed no significant difference.

Note on this clonotype: Its specificity is unknown.

Genomic DNA constituted the template upon which TCR beta VDJ and CDR3 profiling was performed. TCRdb recomputed calls from the reads with MiXCR, one row per CDR3 protein. The sample has 86,000 or so distinct CDR3 sequences; approximately 46% are singletons. Germline V gene data show CDR1 as KGHDR and CDR2 as SFDVKD. With 5 bases removed from V and 6 bases from J, the gap between germline ends came to 10 bases. The CDR3 is made up of 12 amino acids. Specimen: sorted CD4+, CD8+, or CD8+CD57+ T cells (not recorded which) from PBMCs. This sequence joins TRBV24-1 and TRBJ2-7, with D perhaps matching TRBD1 or TRBD2 (6 bases each). The TCR comes from a human donor in good health, serving as a control. The CDR3 DNA is TGTGCCACCAGTGCCGGGGGCGGCGAGCAGTACTTC. Protein: CATSAGGGEQYF.